Listed here are 17 T cell receptor beta chains from one sample, sequenced in a study of cytomegalovirus exposure and HLA in healthy donors. The PCR made use of 60 Vbeta and 13 Jbeta primers. Profiled with immunoSEQ multiplex PCR; TCRdb holds only in-frame clones, not every one. The sample's table shows about 190,000 clones. The sequenced sample was PBMCs. These receptors were obtained from a man aged 25-45 years in good health and CMV-seronegative.

CDR3 protein: CASSPTRNTEAFF. CDR3 in DNA: TGTGCCAGCTCACCCACAAGAAACACTGAAGCTTTCTTT. The chain combines TRBV18 with TRBJ1-1; D is uncertain. Germline-derived CDR1 and CDR2 are KGHSH and LQKENI. V lost 3 bases to trimming and J lost 2 bases, with 7 bases between them. This CDR3 comprises 13 residues.

J is TRBJ2-7 and V is TRBV18, with a tentative D call TRBD2 (5 bases). Per germline, CDR1 KGHSH and CDR2 LQKENI. Trimming took 3 bases from V and 3 from J, leaving 12 bases between them. The CDR3 extends over 14 amino acids. This CDR3 reads CASSPQFGSYEQYF. The CDR3 DNA sequence: TGTGCCAGCTCACCTCAATTTGGGAGCTACGAGCAGTACTTC.

The chain has TRBV5-1 and TRBJ1-5; maybe TRBD1 (6 bases). V lost 0 bases to trimming and J lost 0 bases, with 10 bases between them. This CDR3 has 16 residues. CDR1 and CDR2 (germline): SGHRS, YFSETQ. DNA for the CDR3: TGCGCCAGCAGCTTGGAGGGGGACTATAGCAATCAGCCCCAGCATTTT. Residues: CASSLEGDYSNQPQHF.

The J gene is TRBJ2-5, the V gene TRBV25-1, with D uncertain. Germline loops: CDR1 MGHDK, CDR2 SYGVNS. The germline V and J ends were trimmed by 2 bases and 1 base, with 8 bases remaining between them. The CDR3 covers 14 residues. The CDR3 is CASSEIQTQETQYF. DNA of the CDR3: TGTGCCAGCAGTGAAATACAGACCCAAGAGACCCAGTACTTC.

The V and J genes are TRBV29-1 and TRBJ1-5; D gene ambiguous. Germline lookup yields CDR1 SQVTM and CDR2 ANQGSEA. The CDR3 length is 12 residues. The ends were cut back, 6 bases at V and 5 bases at J, with 11 bases in the middle. The CDR3 nucleotides read TGCAGCGTCACCACTCAAGATCAGCCCCAGCATTTT. Protein product: CSVTTQDQPQHF.

The chain is built from TRBV11-2 and TRBJ2-7; D possibly corresponds to TRBD1 (6 bases). The V end lost 1 base, the J end lost 5 bases, and 15 bases lay between the germline ends. The V gene's germline CDR1 is SGHAT and CDR2 FQNNGV. The CDR3 has 15 amino acids. The CDR3 region is CASSLVRGHIDEQYF. DNA of the CDR3: TGTGCCAGCAGCTTAGTAAGGGGACATATTGACGAGCAGTACTTC.

The chain is built from TRBV10-3 and TRBJ2-3, with D unclear. V lost 11 bases to trimming and J lost 2 bases, with 14 bases between them. Germline CDR1 reads ENHRY; CDR2 reads SYGVKD. The CDR3 is 13 residues long. CDR3 DNA: TGTGCCGTCCTACTGGGCACCACAGATACGCAGTATTTT. Translated: CAVLLGTTDTQYF.

As DNA, the CDR3 is TGTGCCAGCAGCTTACGTTCGACAGGGTCTGGGGCCAACGTCCTGACTTTC. Translating it yields CASSLRSTGSGANVLTF. The chain couples TRBV7-9 to TRBJ2-6; 7 positions agree with TRBD1. V lost 2 bases to trimming and J lost 1 base; unmatched junction nucleotides: 5. Germline CDR1 reads SEHNR; CDR2 reads FQNEAQ (reference sequence). The CDR3 is made up of 17 amino acids. Looking up the rest from reference TRBV7-9 and TRBJ2-6 gives the full variable domain: DTGVSQNPRHKITKRGQNVTFRCDPISEHNRLYWYRQTLGQGPEFLTYFQNEAQLEKSRLLSDRFSAERPKGSFSTLEIQRTEQGDSAMYLCASSLRSTGSGANVLTFGAGSRLTVL.

This chain links TRBV4-2 with TRBJ2-7, with 10 positions matching TRBD2. From germline, CDR1 is LGHNA and CDR2 YNFKEQ. V dropped 1 base and J dropped 5; count of bases not matched to a gene: 8. This CDR3 is built from 16 residues. The CDR3 region has the DNA TGTGCCAGCAGCCAAGGGGCTAGCGGGGGTATGAACGAGCAGTACTTC. Its translation: CASSQGASGGMNEQYF.

The V call is TRBV28, the J call TRBJ1-2; no firm D call. CDR1 is MDHEN, CDR2 SYDVKM, per germline. This CDR3 contains 19 residues. V lost 1 base to trimming and J lost 4 bases, with 25 bases between them. The CDR3 region has the DNA TGTGCCAGCAGTTTATATGGGATCGGTATGAAGCGGAACCGCTATGGCTACACCTTC. Translated, it gives CASSLYGIGMKRNRYGYTF.

This chain links TRBV4-1 with TRBJ2-5; tentatively, D is TRBD2 (6 bases). Per the germline V gene, CDR1 is MGHRA and CDR2 is YSYEKL. V was trimmed by 1 base and J by 2 bases, leaving 14 bases between them. The CDR3 has 16 amino acids. The CDR3 DNA sequence: TGCGCCAGCAGCCAAGGACCGGGGGTCGAACAAGAGACCCAGTACTTC. This gives the protein CASSQGPGVEQETQYF.

This rearrangement joins TRBV20-1 to TRBJ1-1; 9 bases align to TRBD1. The length of the CDR3 is 11 residues. Germline lookup yields CDR1 DFQATT and CDR2 SNEGSKA (reference sequence). The CDR3 DNA follows: TGCACCCGGGACAGGGAGACTGAAGCTTTCTTT. Translated, it gives CTRDRETEAFF.

The chain has TRBV4-3 and TRBJ1-2, with 9 bases lining up with TRBD1. V dropped 1 base and J dropped 6; count of bases not matched to a gene: 9. Germline CDR1 reads LGHNA; CDR2 reads YSLEER. The CDR3 is 16 residues long. The CDR3 is CASSQANRGRRDGYTF. CDR3 sequence (DNA): TGCGCCAGCAGCCAAGCAAACAGGGGGCGCCGGGATGGCTACACCTTC.

This rearrangement joins TRBV5-1 to TRBJ1-3, with D maybe TRBD1 (5 bases). The CDR3 is 16 residues long. Trimming pared 1 base from V and 2 bases from J, leaving 13 bases between. CDR1 SGHRS and CDR2 YFSETQ come from the germline V gene. CDR3 DNA: TGCGCCAGCAGCTTGAGGCAGGGAAGCACTGGAAACACCATATATTTT. Its protein is CASSLRQGSTGNTIYF.

The gene calls are TRBV7-9 and TRBJ2-2; D might be TRBD2 (5 bases). With 4 bases removed from V and 3 bases from J, the gap between germline ends came to 18 bases. CDR1 and CDR2 from the germline V gene are SEHNR and FQNEAQ (reference sequence). The CDR3 contains 17 residues. The DNA of the CDR3 is TGTGCCAGCAGCTGGGATCGGCTAGCCCAATACACCGGGGAGCTGTTTTTT. Protein sequence: CASSWDRLAQYTGELFF.

To note about this clone: One end of the junction fails to match germline, which may point to a read error. The chain couples TRBV2 to TRBJ2-7; 7 positions agree with TRBD2. CDR1 SNHLY and CDR2 FYNNEI come from the germline V gene. The CDR3 consists of 13 residues. CDR3 sequence: CAGGRENSHEQYF. CDR3 nucleotides: TGTGCCGGAGGGCGGGAGAACTCCCACGAGCAGTACTTC.

The DNA for the CDR3 is TGTGCCAGCAGCTTTTCTTCCAACAGGGGGTATTACGAGCAGTACTTC. Amino acid sequence: CASSFSSNRGYYEQYF. The chain carries TRBV7-2 and TRBJ2-5; 8 bases match TRBD1. Judging by the DNA end, TRBJ2-7 fits better; the J call may be wrong. Germline V lookup: CDR1 SGHTA, CDR2 FQGNSA. CDR3 size: 16 residues.